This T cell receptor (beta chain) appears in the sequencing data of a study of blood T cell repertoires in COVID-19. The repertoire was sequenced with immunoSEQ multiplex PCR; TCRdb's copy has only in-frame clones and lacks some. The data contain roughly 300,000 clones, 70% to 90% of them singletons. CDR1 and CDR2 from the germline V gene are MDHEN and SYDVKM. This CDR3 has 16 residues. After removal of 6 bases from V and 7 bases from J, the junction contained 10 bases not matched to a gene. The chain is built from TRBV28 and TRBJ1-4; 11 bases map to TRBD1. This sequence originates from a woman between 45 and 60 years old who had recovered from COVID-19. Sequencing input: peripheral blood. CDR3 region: CASSPPGQGAGEKLFF. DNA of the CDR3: TGTGCCAGCAGCCCTCCTGGACAGGGGGCGGGTGAAAAACTGTTTTTT. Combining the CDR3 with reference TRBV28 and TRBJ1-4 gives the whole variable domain DVKVTQSSRYLVKRTGEKVFLECVQDMDHENMFWYRQDPGLGLRLIYFSYDVKMKEKGDIPEGYSVSREKKERFSLILESASTNQTSMYLCASSPPGQGAGEKLFFGSGTQLSVL.